This T cell receptor (beta chain) was recovered during a study of blood T cell repertoires in COVID-19. Across the whole study: Spain, Italy and the United States supplied samples that represented acute and convalescent COVID-19. PBMCs, B-cell-depleted T cells, or T cells provided the cDNA or gDNA that made up the material.

Per the study methods: Amplification of reference gene primers was used by the study to estimate nucleated cell counts. Sequenced by immunoSEQ multiplex PCR; TCRdb stores in-frame clones only, minus some. V, J and clone size reflect that table, while D and trimming were determined from the DNA. Of 30,000 or so clones detected, 65% to 90% appear once; the ten largest clones hold 5.5% to 6.5%. J was trimmed by 6 bases and V by 5 bases; bases with no gene match: 6. The CDR3 covers 13 residues. Germline V gene sequence: CDR1 MNHEY, CDR2 SVGAGI. This sequence was found in a woman aged 80 or older with active or convalescent COVID-19. This chain joins TRBV6-5 and TRBJ1-2; 7 bases agree with TRBD1. The sequencing input was peripheral blood. The DNA of the CDR3 is TGTGCCAGCAGTAGGGGGCGCTTCGATGGCTACACCTTC. It yields the protein CASSRGRFDGYTF.